This entry lists 15 T cell receptor beta chains sequenced from one sample in a study of blood T cell repertoires in COVID-19. Produced via immunoSEQ multiplex PCR; TCRdb's table is partial and in-frame only. This sample has 120,000 or so clones; approximately 81% occur once, and the top ten carry more than 35%. Sequencing was done on a sample of peripheral blood. The receptors come from a man between 35 and 55 years old with active or convalescent COVID-19.

The chain carries TRBV19 and TRBJ1-6; the D is unclear. The CDR3 extends over 12 amino acids. Trimming took off 4 bases at V and 9 bases at J, with 7 bases between the two ends. Looked up from germline, CDR1 is LNHDA and CDR2 is SQIVND (reference sequence). The CDR3 loop is CASSTRGSPLHF. CDR3 coding DNA: TGTGCCAGTAGTACCCGGGGTTCACCCCTCCACTTT.

The gene calls are TRBV19 and TRBJ1-1; the D gene is possibly TRBD1 (6 bases). The CDR3 is 11 amino acids. CDR1 LNHDA and CDR2 SQIVND come from the germline V gene (reference sequence). Trimming took off 7 bases at V and 6 bases at J, with 9 bases between the two ends. In nucleotides, the CDR3 is TGTGCCAGTACCAACAGGGCTGAAGCTTTCTTT. Its translation: CASTNRAEAFF.

This chain links TRBV15 with TRBJ1-2, with D possibly matching TRBD1 (6 bases). Trimming removed 0 bases from V and 2 bases from J, with 7 bases in between. The CDR3 sequence is 14 residues long. Germline CDR1 reads LNHNV; CDR2 reads YYDKDF (reference sequence). In nucleotides, the CDR3 is TGTGCCACCAGCAGAGAGAGGGGGAACTATGGCTACACCTTC. The encoded protein is CATSRERGNYGYTF.

The chain recombines TRBV9 with TRBJ2-7, with TRBD2 matching 10 bases. This CDR3 is built from 14 residues. From germline, CDR1 is SGDLS and CDR2 YYNGEE. The ends lost 4 bases at V and 5 bases at J; junction bases unmatched: 6. CDR3 in amino acids: CASSFSGRLDEQYF. CDR3 bases: TGTGCCAGCAGCTTTAGCGGGAGGTTGGACGAGCAGTACTTC.

This chain uses TRBV3-1 (or the pseudogene TRBV3-2) with TRBJ2-3, with D possibly matching TRBD2 (5 bases). CDR3 length equals 13 residues. Germline V gene data show CDR1 as LGHDT and CDR2 as YNNKEL (reference sequence). Trimming cost V 4 bases and J 6 bases, with 11 bases left between them. The CDR3 sequence: CASSRVRRDTQYF. CDR3 bases: TGTGCCAGCAGCCGAGTGAGGAGGGATACGCAGTATTTT.

This clone was observed at least ten times. V gene TRBV10-3 combines with J gene TRBJ1-3; 7 positions agree with TRBD1. CDR3 length: 13 residues. Losses at the gene ends were 4 bases for V and 8 bases for J; bases not matched to a gene: 5. Germline V lookup: CDR1 ENHRY, CDR2 SYGVKD. The CDR3 nucleotides read TGTGCCATCAGTGCGGCAGGGGGAGACACCATATATTTT. Protein: CAISAAGGDTIYF.

The V call is TRBV2, the J call TRBJ1-1; 10 nucleotides line up with TRBD1. The CDR3 has 16 amino acids. Looked up from germline, CDR1 is SNHLY and CDR2 is FYNNEI. V lost 6 bases to trimming and J lost 4 bases; unmatched junction nucleotides: 11. CDR3 amino acids: CASSSGTGVFGTEAFF. Here the CDR3 DNA reads TGTGCCAGCAGCTCCGGGACAGGGGTTTTTGGCACTGAAGCTTTCTTT.

The chain joins TRBV4-1 to TRBJ1-2; no definite D call. CDR1 MGHRA and CDR2 YSYEKL come from the germline V gene. V was cut by 1 base and J by 8 bases, with 20 bases left in between. The CDR3 sequence is 16 residues long. The DNA for the CDR3 is TGCGCCAGCAGCCAAGTGGGGAGATTACCAGAGGACGGCTACACCTTC. Translating it yields CASSQVGRLPEDGYTF.

This clone was seen more than once but under ten times. This rearrangement joins TRBV29-1 to TRBJ2-3, with 12 bases aligning to TRBD2. The V gene's germline CDR1 is SQVTM and CDR2 ANQGSEA. The CDR3 has 15 residues. V lost 5 bases to trimming and J lost 4 bases; unmatched junction nucleotides: 7. This CDR3 reads CSVTMTSGSPDTQYF. The DNA of the CDR3 is TGCAGCGTTACGATGACTAGCGGGAGTCCAGATACGCAGTATTTT.

The chain joins TRBV16 to TRBJ2-5; unclear D gene. The germline V gene encodes CDR1 KGHSY and CDR2 FQNENV. Trimming left V 4 bases short and J 2 bases short, with 8 bases between. This CDR3 has 13 residues. The CDR3: CASSPAVQETQYF. CDR3 DNA sequence: TGTGCCAGCAGCCCCGCGGTTCAAGAGACCCAGTACTTC.

The chain employs TRBV5-6 and TRBJ2-1; D gene unclear. CDR1 is SGHDT and CDR2 is YYEEEE in the germline V gene. V was clipped by 1 base and J by 6 bases, with 8 bases between them. The CDR3 is 13 amino acids. The CDR3: CASSLWAGNEQFF. CDR3 bases: TGTGCCAGCAGCTTGTGGGCAGGCAATGAGCAGTTCTTC.

The genes are TRBV13 and TRBJ2-5; 8 bases match TRBD2. The CDR3 extends over 16 amino acids. With 5 bases clipped from V and 2 bases from J, the junction kept 10 bases outside the gene matches. Looked up from germline, CDR1 is PRHDT and CDR2 is FYEKMQ (reference sequence). The CDR3 DNA sequence: TGTGCCAGCAGCGGCCTGGGACTAGGATTTCAAGAGACCCAGTACTTC. It is translated as CASSGLGLGFQETQYF.

The J gene is TRBJ1-1, the V gene TRBV28; 8 nucleotides match TRBD1. The trim removed 3 bases at V and 11 bases at J, leaving 11 bases unmatched. Germline V lookup: CDR1 MDHEN, CDR2 SYDVKM. The CDR3 sequence is 14 residues long. CDR3 loop: CASSFLGQGGNAFF. For the CDR3, the DNA is TGTGCCAGCAGTTTTCTCGGACAGGGAGGGAATGCTTTCTTT.

J is TRBJ2-3 and V is TRBV6-6; 7 nucleotides align to TRBD1. Germline-derived CDR1 and CDR2 are MNHNY and SVGAGI (reference sequence). Germline trimming cut 5 bases from V and 9 bases from J; bases unmatched to any gene: 5. This CDR3 is 12 amino acids long. CDR3 loop: CASSRTGETQYF. The DNA of the CDR3 is TGTGCCAGCAGTCGAACAGGGGAGACGCAGTATTTT.

The CDR3 spells CASSLEGGGETQYF. The CDR3, as DNA: TGCGCCAGCAGCTTGGAAGGCGGCGGAGAGACCCAGTACTTC. V and J are TRBV5-1 and TRBJ2-5; D uncertain. The V gene's germline CDR1 is SGHRS and CDR2 YFSETQ. This CDR3 is built from 14 residues. Trimming removed 0 bases from V and 4 bases from J, with 10 bases in between.